This TCR beta chain appears in the sequencing data of a study of siplizumab effects on memory and regulatory T cells. Study-wide points: Assignment to unstimulated subsets succeeded for only a minor fraction of the alloreactive clones.

The CDR3 consists of 18 residues. The assay was immunoSEQ multiplex PCR, and TCRdb's table has in-frame clones only and misses some. The data hold approximately 94,000 clones, with about 91% observed a single time. As for this clone: The antigen is unknown.

The source material was CD4+ T cells sorted from blood. The source is a human donor in good health. J is TRBJ2-2 and V is TRBV21-1; TRBD2, the table's D call, was not compared with the DNA. TRBV21-1 is a known pseudogene. The DNA for the CDR3 is TGTGCCAGCAGCAAAGGGACTAGCGGGGGGGCCTCCACCGGGGAGCTGTTTTTT. It translates to CASSKGTSGGASTGELFF.